The clone carrying this T cell receptor beta chain was counted at least ten times. Patients aged 18 to 65 had newly diagnosed hyperthyroidism that had lasted under 2 months. Researchers took RNA transcripts and amplified the TCR beta CDR3 regions from them. First-round RT-PCR of the TCR CDR3 relied on the HTBI primer set. TCRdb reprocessed the multiplex PCR reads via MiXCR and lists one record per CDR3 protein. The table shows under 750,000 distinct CDR3 sequences, with 15% to 20% occurring only once. The CDR3 is 15 amino acids. CDR1 SGHDT and CDR2 YYEEEE come from the germline V gene. V trimming: 6 bases; J trimming: 0 bases; junction bases outside the gene matches: 5. The data belong to a study of T cells in Graves' hyperthyroidism and ophthalmopathy. Study summary: Peripheral blood collection took place at initial diagnosis, before any treatment.

The chain employs TRBV5-6 and TRBJ2-1, with 8 nucleotides matching TRBD1. Sequenced sample: blood. This clonotype was sampled from a woman between 50 and 59 years old with Graves' hyperthyroidism that later progressed to Graves' ophthalmopathy. CDR3 bases: TGTGCCAGCACCCGACAGGGGAGCTCCTACAATGAGCAGTTCTTC. Its translation: CASTRQGSSYNEQFF.